The T cell receptor beta chain under discussion was sequenced for a study of immune heterogeneity within non-small cell lung tumors. Findings of the study overall: High-frequency T-cell receptor beta clonotypes differed largely between individual patients. While identical dominant CDR3 beta clonotypes recurred across tumor sites within a patient, high-frequency clones unique to individual sites also appeared.

Concerning this clonotype itself: Its antigen is not identified.

For each sample, template was roughly 640 ng of bulk tumor genomic DNA. Several biopsies per primary tumor, spaced far apart, were taken during surgery. Before undergoing curative surgery, patients had newly diagnosed non-small cell lung cancer that was untreated. Donors comprised surgical patients with newly diagnosed non-small cell lung cancer, operated on with curative intent. The CDR3 has 15 residues. With 5 bases removed from V and 4 bases from J, the gap between germline ends came to 17 bases. Germline CDR1 is LGHDT and CDR2 is YNNKEL (reference sequence). TCR beta CDR3 was amplified by multiplex PCR, first round 10 cycles, 32 V and 13 J primers. TCRdb analysed the multiplex PCR reads with MiXCR anew, one entry per CDR3 protein. The repertoire holds 30,000 to 40,000 distinct CDR3 sequences, with 25% to 30% as singletons.

The sample taken for sequencing was lung tumor tissue. The chain combines TRBV3-1 with TRBJ1-2; tentative D call: TRBD1 (5 bases). The clonotype comes from a man aged 35-49 years with non-small cell lung cancer. CDR3 bases: TGTGCCAGCAGCTCTCTCGCGGGGCATTTCTATGGCTACACCTTC. It specifies CASSSLAGHFYGYTF. Complete variable domain (other parts from reference TRBV3-1 and TRBJ1-2): DTAVSQTPKYLVTQMGNDKSIKCEQNLGHDTMYWYKQDSKKFLKIMFSYNNKELIINETVPNRFSPKSPDKAHLNLHINSLELGDSAVYFCASSSLAGHFYGYTFGSGTRLTVV.